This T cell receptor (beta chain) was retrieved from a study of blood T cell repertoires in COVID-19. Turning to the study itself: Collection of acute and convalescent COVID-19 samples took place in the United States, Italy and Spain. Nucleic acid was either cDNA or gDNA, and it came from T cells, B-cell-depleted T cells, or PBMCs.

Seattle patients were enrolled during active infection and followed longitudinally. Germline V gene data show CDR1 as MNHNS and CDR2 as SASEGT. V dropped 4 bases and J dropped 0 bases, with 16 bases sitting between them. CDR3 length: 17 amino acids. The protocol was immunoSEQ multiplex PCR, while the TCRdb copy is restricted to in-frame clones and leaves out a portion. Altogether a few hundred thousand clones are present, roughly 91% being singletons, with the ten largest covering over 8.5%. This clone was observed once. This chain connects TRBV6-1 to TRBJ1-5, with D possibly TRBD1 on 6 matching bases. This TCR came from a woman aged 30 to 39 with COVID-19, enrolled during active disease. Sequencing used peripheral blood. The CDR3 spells CASSARRDTYSNQPQHF. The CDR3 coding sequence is TGTGCCAGCAGTGCCCGTCGGGACACATATAGCAATCAGCCCCAGCATTTT.